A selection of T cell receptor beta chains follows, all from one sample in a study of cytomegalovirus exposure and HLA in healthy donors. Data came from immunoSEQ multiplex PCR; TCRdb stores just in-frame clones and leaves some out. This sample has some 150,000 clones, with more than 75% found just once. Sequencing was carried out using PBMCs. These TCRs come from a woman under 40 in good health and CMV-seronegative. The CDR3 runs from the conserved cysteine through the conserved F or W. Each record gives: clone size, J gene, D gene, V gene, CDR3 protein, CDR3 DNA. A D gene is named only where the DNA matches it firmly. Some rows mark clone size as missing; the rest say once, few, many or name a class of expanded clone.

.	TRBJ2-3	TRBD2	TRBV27	CASSFLSGGNTDTQYF	TGTGCCAGCAGTTTCCTCAGCGGGGGGAACACAGATACGCAGTATTTT
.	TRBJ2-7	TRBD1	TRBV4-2	CASSQQGQGESYEQYF	TGTGCCAGCAGCCAGCAGGGACAGGGAGAGTCGTACGAGCAGTACTTC
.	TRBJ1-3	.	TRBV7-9	CATSGGQSGNTIYF	TGTGCCACTTCGGGAGGGCAATCTGGAAACACCATATATTTT
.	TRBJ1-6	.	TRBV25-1	CASSEEGVYNSPLHF	TGTGCCAGCAGTGAAGAGGGCGTCTATAATTCACCCCTCCACTTT
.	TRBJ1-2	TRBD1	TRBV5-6	CASSGDSYYGYTF	TGTGCCAGCAGCGGGGACAGTTATTATGGCTACACCTTC
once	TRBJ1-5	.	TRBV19	CASRETGPLYSNQPQHF	TGTGCCAGTAGGGAAACAGGACCCCTCTATAGCAATCAGCCCCAGCATTTT
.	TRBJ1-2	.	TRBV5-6	CASSLDDSFTYGYTF	TGTGCCAGCAGCTTGGATGACTCGTTTACCTATGGCTACACCTTC
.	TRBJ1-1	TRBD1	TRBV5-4	CASSLRGDRGEGFF	TGTGCCAGCAGCCTTCGAGGGGACAGGGGTGAAGGTTTCTTT
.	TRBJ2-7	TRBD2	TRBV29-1	CSVEVAGYEQYF	TGCAGCGTTGAAGTAGCGGGGTACGAGCAGTACTTC
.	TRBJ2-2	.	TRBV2	CASREVANTGELFF	TGTGCCAGCAGGGAGGTGGCGAACACCGGGGAGCTGTTTTTT
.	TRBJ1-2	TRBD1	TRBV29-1	CSVTGTGARVGYTF	TGCAGCGTCACCGGGACAGGGGCAAGGGTTGGCTACACCTTC
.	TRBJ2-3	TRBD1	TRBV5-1	CASTGTGGTDTQYF	TGCGCCAGTACCGGGACAGGGGGCACAGATACGCAGTATTTT
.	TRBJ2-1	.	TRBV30	CAWERTDSYNEQFF	TGTGCCTGGGAAAGGACAGACTCCTACAATGAGCAGTTCTTC
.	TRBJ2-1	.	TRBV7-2	CASSLRAGVNEQFF	TGTGCCAGCAGCTTGAGGGCCGGGGTGAATGAGCAGTTCTTC
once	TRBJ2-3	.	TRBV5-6	CASSFDGHRTDTQYF	TGTGCCAGCAGCTTCGATGGGCACAGGACAGATACGCAGTATTTT
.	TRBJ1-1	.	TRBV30	CAWSLGGTEAFF	TGTGCCTGGAGTTTAGGGGGAACTGAAGCTTTCTTT
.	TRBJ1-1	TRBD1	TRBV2	CASSVDRGRTEAFF	TGTGCCAGCAGTGTAGACAGGGGTAGGACTGAAGCTTTCTTT
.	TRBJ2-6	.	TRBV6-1	CASSELISSSGANVLTF	TGTGCCAGCAGTGAATTGATCTCTAGCTCTGGGGCCAACGTCCTGACTTTC
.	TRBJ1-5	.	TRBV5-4	CASSLGPRVEGQPQHF	TGTGCCAGCAGCTTGGGCCCCAGGGTGGAGGGTCAGCCCCAGCATTTT
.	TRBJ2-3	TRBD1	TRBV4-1	CASRMTGTGVGDTQYF	TGCGCCAGCAGGATGACCGGGACAGGGGTCGGAGATACGCAGTATTTT
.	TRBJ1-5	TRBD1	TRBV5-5	CASSSQGTGWFQPQHF	TGTGCCAGCAGCTCGCAAGGGACAGGCTGGTTTCAGCCCCAGCATTTT
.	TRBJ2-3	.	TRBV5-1	CATAGQRATDTQYF	TGCGCCACGGCGGGACAGAGAGCCACAGATACGCAGTATTTT
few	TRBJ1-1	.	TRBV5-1	CASSLGSETEAFF	TGCGCCAGCAGCTTGGGGAGTGAGACTGAAGCTTTCTTT
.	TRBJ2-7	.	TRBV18	CASSPRPERYEQYF	TGTGCCAGCTCACCCCGGCCAGAGAGGTACGAGCAGTACTTC
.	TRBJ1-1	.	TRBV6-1	CASSEIVGGAYSTEAFF	TGTGCCAGCAGTGAAATTGTGGGGGGGGCCTACAGCACTGAAGCTTTCTTT
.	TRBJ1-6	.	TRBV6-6	CASSYSFQHYNSPLHF	TGTGCCAGCAGTTACTCTTTTCAACACTATAATTCACCCCTCCACTTT
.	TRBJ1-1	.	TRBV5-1	CASSDHRGLGTEAFF	TGCGCCAGCAGCGACCACCGGGGGTTGGGCACTGAAGCTTTCTTT
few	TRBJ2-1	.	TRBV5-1	CASSPDWSYNEQFF	TGCGCCAGCAGCCCTGACTGGTCCTACAATGAGCAGTTCTTC
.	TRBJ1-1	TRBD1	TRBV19	CASRKTGGNTEAFF	TGTGCCAGTAGAAAAACAGGGGGCAACACTGAAGCTTTCTTT
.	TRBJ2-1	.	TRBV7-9	CASSLPSTQGLYSYNEQFF	TGTGCCAGCAGCTTACCCTCCACACAGGGCCTTTACTCCTACAATGAGCAGTTCTTC
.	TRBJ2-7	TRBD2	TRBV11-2	CASSLGGGEQYF	TGTGCCAGCAGCTTAGGGGGGGGCGAGCAGTACTTC
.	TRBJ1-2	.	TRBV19	CASMGGVGGYTF	TGTGCCAGTATGGGCGGGGTGGGAGGCTACACCTTC
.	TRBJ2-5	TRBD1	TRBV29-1	CSVVGQQETQYF	TGCAGCGTTGTGGGACAGCAAGAGACCCAGTACTTC
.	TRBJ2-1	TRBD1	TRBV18	CASSPVTGPHNEQFF	TGTGCCAGCTCACCTGTGACAGGGCCCCACAATGAGCAGTTCTTC
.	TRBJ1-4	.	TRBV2	CASTGDSQGVTNEKLFF	TGTGCCAGCACTGGGGATTCCCAAGGGGTAACTAATGAAAAACTGTTTTTT
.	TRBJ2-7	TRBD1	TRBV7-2	CASSRGWGQSYEQYF	TGTGCCAGCAGCCGAGGTTGGGGACAGAGCTACGAGCAGTACTTC
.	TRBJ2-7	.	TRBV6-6	CASSASTGTYEQYF	TGTGCCAGCAGTGCTTCGACGGGAACCTACGAGCAGTACTTC
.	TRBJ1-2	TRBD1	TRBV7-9	CASSLGLSTGDYGYTF	TGTGCCAGCAGCTTAGGGCTATCTACAGGGGACTATGGCTACACCTTC
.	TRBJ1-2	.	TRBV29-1	CSVERRKRNYGYTF	TGCAGCGTTGAGAGGCGGAAGAGGAACTATGGCTACACCTTC
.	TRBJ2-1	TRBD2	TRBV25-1	CASSENPAGGNEQFF	TGTGCCAGCAGTGAAAACCCAGCGGGGGGCAATGAGCAGTTCTTC
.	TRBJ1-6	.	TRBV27	CASSLTAGVNSPLHF	TGTGCCAGCAGTTTAACGGCAGGGGTAAATTCACCCCTCCACTTT
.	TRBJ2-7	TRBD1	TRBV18	CASSPKDREYHEQYF	TGTGCCAGCTCACCTAAGGACAGGGAATACCACGAGCAGTACTTC
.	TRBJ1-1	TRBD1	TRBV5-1	CASNRGGDTEAFF	TGCGCCAGCAACAGGGGTGGGGACACTGAAGCTTTCTTT
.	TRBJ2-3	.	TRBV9	CASSVGPAQGLTDTQYF	TGTGCCAGCAGCGTAGGGCCGGCGCAGGGCCTCACAGATACGCAGTATTTT
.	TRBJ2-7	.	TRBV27	CASSATGYHQEQYF	TGTGCCAGCAGTGCGACAGGCTACCATCAGGAGCAGTACTTC
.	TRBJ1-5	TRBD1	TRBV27	CASSLSGQGNQPQHF	TGTGCCAGCAGTTTATCAGGACAGGGGAATCAGCCCCAGCATTTT
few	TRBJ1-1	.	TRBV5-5	CASSDMFRGAFF	TGTGCCAGCAGCGACATGTTTAGGGGGGCTTTCTTT
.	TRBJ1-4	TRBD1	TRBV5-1	CASSLYRGGEKLFF	TGCGCCAGCAGCCTGTACAGGGGCGGGGAAAAACTGTTTTTT
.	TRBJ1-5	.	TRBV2	CASSREVLDQPQHF	TGTGCCAGCAGTAGGGAGGTCTTGGATCAGCCCCAGCATTTT
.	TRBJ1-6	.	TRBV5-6	CASSAAESSYNSPLHF	TGTGCCAGCAGCGCGGCGGAGAGCTCCTATAATTCACCCCTCCACTTT
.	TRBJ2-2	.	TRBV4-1	CASSLQATGGELFF	TGCGCCAGCAGCCTTCAAGCGACTGGCGGGGAGCTGTTTTTT
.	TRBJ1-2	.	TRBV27	CASSERTGNYGYTF	TGTGCCAGCAGTGAACGAACAGGGAACTATGGCTACACCTTC
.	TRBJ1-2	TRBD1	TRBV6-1	CASSDLAGGPGYTF	TGTGCCAGCAGTGACTTGGCAGGGGGCCCTGGCTACACCTTC
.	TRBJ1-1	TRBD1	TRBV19	CASSIGGQGNTEAFF	TGTGCCAGTAGTATAGGGGGACAGGGGAACACTGAAGCTTTCTTT